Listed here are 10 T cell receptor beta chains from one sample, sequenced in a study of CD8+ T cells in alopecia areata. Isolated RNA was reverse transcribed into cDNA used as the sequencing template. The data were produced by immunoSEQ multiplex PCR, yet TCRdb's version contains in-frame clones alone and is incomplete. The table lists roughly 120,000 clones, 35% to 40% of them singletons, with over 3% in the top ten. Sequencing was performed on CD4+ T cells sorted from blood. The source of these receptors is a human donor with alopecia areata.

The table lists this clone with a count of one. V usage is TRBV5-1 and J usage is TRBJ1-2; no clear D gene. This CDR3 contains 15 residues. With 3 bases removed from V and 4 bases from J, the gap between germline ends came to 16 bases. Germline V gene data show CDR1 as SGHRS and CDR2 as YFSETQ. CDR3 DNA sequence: TGCGCCAGCAGCTCCGACGGCGATTTTGGCTATGGCTACACCTTC. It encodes CASSSDGDFGYGYTF.

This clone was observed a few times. The CDR3 coding sequence is TGTGCCACCGTCAGAGGTCTCCCCGGGGAGCTGTTTTTT. This sequence encodes CATVRGLPGELFF. The V gene is TRBV28, the J gene TRBJ2-2; D gene unclear. Trimming stripped 10 bases from V and 6 bases from J, with 15 bases between. The CDR3 totals 13 residues. Germline CDR1 and CDR2: MDHEN and SYDVKM.

The CDR3 DNA sequence: TGTGCCAGCAGGGCACAGGGAAGCAATCAGCCCCAGCATTTT. Residues: CASRAQGSNQPQHF. The chain has TRBV28 and TRBJ1-5; D is perhaps TRBD1 (6 bases). Trimming left V 6 bases short and J 1 base short, with 10 bases between. The CDR3 is 14 residues long. Per germline, CDR1 MDHEN and CDR2 SYDVKM.

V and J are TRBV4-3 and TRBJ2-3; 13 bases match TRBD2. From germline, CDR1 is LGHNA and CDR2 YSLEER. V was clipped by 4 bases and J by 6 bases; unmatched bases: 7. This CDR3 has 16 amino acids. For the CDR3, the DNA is TGCGCCAGCAGCCTCACTAGCGGGGGGGCTTCGGATACGCAGTATTTT. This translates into CASSLTSGGASDTQYF.

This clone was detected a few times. CDR3 nucleotides: TGTGCCAGCAAAGGTTGGCAGCGCACAGATACGCAGTATTTT. Amino acids: CASKGWQRTDTQYF. The genes are TRBV28 and TRBJ2-3; D not certain. CDR1 is MDHEN and CDR2 is SYDVKM in the germline V gene. V lost 7 bases, J lost 1 base, and 12 bases lay in between. The CDR3 length is 14 residues.

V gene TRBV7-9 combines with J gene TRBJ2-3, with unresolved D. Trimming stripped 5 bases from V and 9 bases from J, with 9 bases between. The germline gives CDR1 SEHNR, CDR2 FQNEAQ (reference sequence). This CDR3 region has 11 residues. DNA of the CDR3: TGTGCCAGCAGCGGGTTAGGGACGCAGTATTTT. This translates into CASSGLGTQYF.

In nucleotides, the CDR3 is TGCAGCGTTGAAGACCCGGGCCAGCCCCAGCATTTT. Translated, it gives CSVEDPGQPQHF. The chain recombines TRBV29-1 with TRBJ1-5, with D unclear. Germline CDR1 is SQVTM and CDR2 is ANQGSEA. This CDR3 region has 12 residues. The V and J ends lost 0 bases and 7 bases respectively, with 7 bases between them.

CDR3 region: CASSLSGRGKNEQFF. Written as DNA, the CDR3 is TGTGCCAGCAGCTTAAGCGGGAGAGGGAAGAATGAGCAGTTCTTC. This chain connects TRBV7-2 to TRBJ2-1, with 8 positions matching TRBD2. Germline values: CDR1 SGHTA, CDR2 FQGNSA. The CDR3 is 15 amino acids. V dropped 2 bases and J dropped 7; count of bases not matched to a gene: 7.

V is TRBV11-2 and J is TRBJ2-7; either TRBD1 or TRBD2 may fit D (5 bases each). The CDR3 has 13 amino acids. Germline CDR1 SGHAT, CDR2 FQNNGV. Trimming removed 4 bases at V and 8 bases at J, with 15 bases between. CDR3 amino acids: CASSSATRGQQYF. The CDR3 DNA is TGTGCCAGCAGCTCGGCGACGAGGGGCCAGCAGTACTTC.

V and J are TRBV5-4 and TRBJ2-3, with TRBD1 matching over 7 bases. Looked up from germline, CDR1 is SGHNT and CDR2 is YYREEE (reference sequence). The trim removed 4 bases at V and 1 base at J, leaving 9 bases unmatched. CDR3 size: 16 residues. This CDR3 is CASSKDGGQGTDTQYF. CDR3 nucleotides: TGTGCCAGCAGCAAGGACGGTGGACAGGGCACAGATACGCAGTATTTT.